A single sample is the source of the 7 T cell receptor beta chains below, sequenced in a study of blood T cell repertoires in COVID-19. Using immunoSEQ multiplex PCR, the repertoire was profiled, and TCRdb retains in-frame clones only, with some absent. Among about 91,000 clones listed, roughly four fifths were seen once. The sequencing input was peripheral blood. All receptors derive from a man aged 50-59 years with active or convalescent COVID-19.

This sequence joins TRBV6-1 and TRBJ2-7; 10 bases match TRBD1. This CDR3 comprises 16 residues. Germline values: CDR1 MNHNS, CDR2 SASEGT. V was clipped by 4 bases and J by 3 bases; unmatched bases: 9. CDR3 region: CASSATGTGALYEQYF. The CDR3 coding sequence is TGTGCCAGCAGTGCCACCGGGACAGGGGCCCTCTACGAGCAGTACTTC.

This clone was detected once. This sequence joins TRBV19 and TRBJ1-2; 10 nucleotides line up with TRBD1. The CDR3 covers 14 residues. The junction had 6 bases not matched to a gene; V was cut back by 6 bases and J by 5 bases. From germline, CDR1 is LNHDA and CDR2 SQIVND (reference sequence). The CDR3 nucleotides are TGTGCCAGTAGCCCCCGGACAGGGGGATATGGCTACACCTTC. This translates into CASSPRTGGYGYTF.

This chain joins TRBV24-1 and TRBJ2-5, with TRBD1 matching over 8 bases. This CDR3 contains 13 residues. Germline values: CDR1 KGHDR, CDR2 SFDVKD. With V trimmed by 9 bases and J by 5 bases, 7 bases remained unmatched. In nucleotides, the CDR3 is TGTGCCACCTCAGGGGGCGCGGAGGAGACCCAGTACTTC. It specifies CATSGGAEETQYF.

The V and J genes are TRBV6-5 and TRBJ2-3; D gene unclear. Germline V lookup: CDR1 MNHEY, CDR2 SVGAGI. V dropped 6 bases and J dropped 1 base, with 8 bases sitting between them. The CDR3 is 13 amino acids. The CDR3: CASRNRGTDTQYF. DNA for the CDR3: TGTGCCAGCAGGAACCGAGGCACAGATACGCAGTATTTT.

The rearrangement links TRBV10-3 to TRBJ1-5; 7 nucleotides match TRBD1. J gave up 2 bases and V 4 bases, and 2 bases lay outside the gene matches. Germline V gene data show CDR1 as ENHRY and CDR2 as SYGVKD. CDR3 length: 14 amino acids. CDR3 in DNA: TGTGCCATCAGTGTCCAGGGGGGCAATCAGCCCCAGCATTTT. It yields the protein CAISVQGGNQPQHF.

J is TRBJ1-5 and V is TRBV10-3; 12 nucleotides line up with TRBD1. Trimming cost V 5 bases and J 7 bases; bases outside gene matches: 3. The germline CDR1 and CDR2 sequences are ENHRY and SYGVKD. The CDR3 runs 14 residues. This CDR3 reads CAISSGQGAQPQHF. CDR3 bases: TGTGCCATCAGTTCGGGACAGGGGGCACAGCCCCAGCATTTT.

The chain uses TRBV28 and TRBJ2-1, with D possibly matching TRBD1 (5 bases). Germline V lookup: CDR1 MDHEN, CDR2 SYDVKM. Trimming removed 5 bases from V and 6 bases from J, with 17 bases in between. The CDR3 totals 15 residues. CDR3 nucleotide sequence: TGTGCCAGCAGTCCAGGGCCCTCCCAAGGCAATGAGCAGTTCTTC. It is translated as CASSPGPSQGNEQFF.